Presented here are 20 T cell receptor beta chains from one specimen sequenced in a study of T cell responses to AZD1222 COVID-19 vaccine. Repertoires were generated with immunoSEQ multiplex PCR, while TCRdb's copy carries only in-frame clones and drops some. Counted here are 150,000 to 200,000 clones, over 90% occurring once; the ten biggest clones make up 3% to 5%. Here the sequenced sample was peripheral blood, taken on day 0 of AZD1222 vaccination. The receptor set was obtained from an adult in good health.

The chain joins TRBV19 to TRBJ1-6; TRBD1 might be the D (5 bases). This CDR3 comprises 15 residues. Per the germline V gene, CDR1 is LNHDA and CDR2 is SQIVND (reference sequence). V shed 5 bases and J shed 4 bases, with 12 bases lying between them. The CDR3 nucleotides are TGTGCCAGTAGTCCCAGGGAACGGTATAATTCACCCCTCCACTTT. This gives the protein CASSPRERYNSPLHF.

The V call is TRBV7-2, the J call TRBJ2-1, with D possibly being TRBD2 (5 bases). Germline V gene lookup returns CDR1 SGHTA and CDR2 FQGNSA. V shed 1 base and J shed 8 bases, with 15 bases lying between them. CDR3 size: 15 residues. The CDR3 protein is CASSLVSGDGDEQFF. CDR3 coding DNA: TGTGCCAGCAGCTTAGTATCCGGGGATGGCGATGAGCAGTTCTTC.

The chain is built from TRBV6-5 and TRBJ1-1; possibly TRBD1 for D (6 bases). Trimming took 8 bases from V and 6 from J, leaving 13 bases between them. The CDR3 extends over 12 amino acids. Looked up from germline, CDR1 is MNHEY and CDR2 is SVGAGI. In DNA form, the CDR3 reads TGTGCCAGCCACAACAGGGCCTCTGAAGCTTTCTTT. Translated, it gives CASHNRASEAFF.

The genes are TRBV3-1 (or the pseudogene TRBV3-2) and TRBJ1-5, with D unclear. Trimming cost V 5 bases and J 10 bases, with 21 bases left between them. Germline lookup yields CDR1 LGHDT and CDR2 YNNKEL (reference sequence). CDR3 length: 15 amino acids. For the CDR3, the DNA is TGTGCCAGCAGCGCGGGAAGGCTAGCAATCAGCCCCCAGCATTTT. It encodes CASSAGRLAISPQHF.

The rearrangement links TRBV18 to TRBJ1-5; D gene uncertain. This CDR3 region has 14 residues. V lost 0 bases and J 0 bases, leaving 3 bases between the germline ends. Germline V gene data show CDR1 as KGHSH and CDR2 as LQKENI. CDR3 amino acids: CASSPPHSNQPQHF. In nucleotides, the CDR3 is TGTGCCAGCTCACCACCTCATAGCAATCAGCCCCAGCATTTT.

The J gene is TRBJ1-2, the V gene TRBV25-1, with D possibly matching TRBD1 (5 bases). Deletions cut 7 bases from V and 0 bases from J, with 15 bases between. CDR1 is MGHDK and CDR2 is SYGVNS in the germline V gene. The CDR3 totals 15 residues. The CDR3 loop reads CASISRGLTNYGYTF. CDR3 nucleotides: TGTGCCAGCATCAGTAGGGGACTAACTAACTATGGCTACACCTTC.

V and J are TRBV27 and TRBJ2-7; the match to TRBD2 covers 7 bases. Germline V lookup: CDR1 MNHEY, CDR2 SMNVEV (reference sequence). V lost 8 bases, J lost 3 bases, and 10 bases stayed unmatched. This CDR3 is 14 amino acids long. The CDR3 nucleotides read TGTGCCAGCTGTCCGGGAGGCAGAATCTACGAGCAGTACTTC. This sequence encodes CASCPGGRIYEQYF.

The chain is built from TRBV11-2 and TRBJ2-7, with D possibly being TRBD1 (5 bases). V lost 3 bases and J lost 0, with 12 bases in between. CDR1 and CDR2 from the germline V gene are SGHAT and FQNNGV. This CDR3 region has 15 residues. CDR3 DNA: TGTGCCAGCAGCTTCGGCCCAGGGTTCTCCTACGAGCAGTACTTC. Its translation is CASSFGPGFSYEQYF.

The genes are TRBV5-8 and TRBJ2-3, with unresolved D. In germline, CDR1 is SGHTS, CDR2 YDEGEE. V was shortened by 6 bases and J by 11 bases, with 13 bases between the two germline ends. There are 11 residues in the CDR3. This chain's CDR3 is CASNLRYRQYF. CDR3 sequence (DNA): TGTGCCAGCAATTTGCGGTACCGGCAGTATTTT.

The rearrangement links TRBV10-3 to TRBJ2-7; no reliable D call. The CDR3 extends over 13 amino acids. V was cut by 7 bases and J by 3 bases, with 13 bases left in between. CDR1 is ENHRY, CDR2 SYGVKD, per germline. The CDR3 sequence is CAITPDHLYEQYF. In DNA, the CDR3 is TGTGCCATCACCCCGGACCATCTCTACGAGCAGTACTTC.

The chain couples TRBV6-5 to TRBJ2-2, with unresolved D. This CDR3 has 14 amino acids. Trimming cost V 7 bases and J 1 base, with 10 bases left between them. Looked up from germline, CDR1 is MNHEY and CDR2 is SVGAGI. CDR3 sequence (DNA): TGTGCCAGCACCTACCCGGGGAACACCGGGGAGCTGTTTTTT. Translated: CASTYPGNTGELFF.

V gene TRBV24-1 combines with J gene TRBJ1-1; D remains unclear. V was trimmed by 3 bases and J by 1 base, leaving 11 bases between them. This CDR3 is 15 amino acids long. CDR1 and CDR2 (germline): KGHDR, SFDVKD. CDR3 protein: CATSDPGQSNTEAFF. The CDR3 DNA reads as TGTGCCACCAGTGATCCTGGGCAATCGAACACTGAAGCTTTCTTT.

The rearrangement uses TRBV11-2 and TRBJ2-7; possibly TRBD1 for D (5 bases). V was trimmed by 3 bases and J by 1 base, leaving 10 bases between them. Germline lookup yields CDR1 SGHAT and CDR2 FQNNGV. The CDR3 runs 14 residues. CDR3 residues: CASSFAQGSYEQYF. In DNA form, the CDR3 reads TGTGCCAGCAGCTTTGCCCAGGGTTCCTACGAGCAGTACTTC.

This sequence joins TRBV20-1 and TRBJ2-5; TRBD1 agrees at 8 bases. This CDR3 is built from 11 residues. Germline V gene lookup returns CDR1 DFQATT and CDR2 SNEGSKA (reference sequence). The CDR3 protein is CSLDRVEYQYF. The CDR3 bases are TGCAGCTTGGACAGGGTTGAATACCAGTACTTC.

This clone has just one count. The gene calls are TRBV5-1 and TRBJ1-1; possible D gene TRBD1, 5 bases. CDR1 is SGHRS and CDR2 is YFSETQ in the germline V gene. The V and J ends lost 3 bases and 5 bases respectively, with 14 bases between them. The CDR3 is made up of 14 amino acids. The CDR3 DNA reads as TGCGCCAGCAGCTCTTCAGGGTGGGGGACTGAAGCTTTCTTT. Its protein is CASSSSGWGTEAFF. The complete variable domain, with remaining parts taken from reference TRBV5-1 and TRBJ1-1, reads KAGVTQTPRYLIKTRGQQVTLSCSPISGHRSVSWYQQTPGQGLQFLFEYFSETQRNKGNFPGRFSGRQFSNSRSEMNVSTLELGDSALYLCASSSSGWGTEAFFGQGTRLTVV.

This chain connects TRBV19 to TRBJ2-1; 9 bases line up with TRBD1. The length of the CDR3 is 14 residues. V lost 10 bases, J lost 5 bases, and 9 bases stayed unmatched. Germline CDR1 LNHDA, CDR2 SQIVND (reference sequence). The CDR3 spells CATLDRGEHNEQFF. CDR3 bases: TGTGCCACCCTGGACAGGGGTGAGCACAATGAGCAGTTCTTC.

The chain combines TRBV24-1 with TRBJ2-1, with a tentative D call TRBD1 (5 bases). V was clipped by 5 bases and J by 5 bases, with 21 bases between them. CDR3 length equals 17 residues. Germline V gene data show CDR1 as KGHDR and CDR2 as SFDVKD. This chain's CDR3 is CATSGKSRGGRNNEQFF. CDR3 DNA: TGTGCCACCAGTGGCAAAAGTAGGGGTGGCCGGAACAATGAGCAGTTCTTC.

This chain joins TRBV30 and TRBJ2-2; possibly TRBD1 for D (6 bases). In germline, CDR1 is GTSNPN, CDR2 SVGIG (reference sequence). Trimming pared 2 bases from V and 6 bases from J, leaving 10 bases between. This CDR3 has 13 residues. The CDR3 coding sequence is TGTGCCTGGAGTACAGGGAATGCCGGGGAGCTGTTTTTT. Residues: CAWSTGNAGELFF. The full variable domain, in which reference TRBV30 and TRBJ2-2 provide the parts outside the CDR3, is SQTIHQWPATLVQPVGSPLSLECTVEGTSNPNLYWYRQAAGRGLQLLFYSVGIGQISSEVPQNLSASRPQDRQFILSSKKLLLSDSGFYLCAWSTGNAGELFFGEGSRLTVL.

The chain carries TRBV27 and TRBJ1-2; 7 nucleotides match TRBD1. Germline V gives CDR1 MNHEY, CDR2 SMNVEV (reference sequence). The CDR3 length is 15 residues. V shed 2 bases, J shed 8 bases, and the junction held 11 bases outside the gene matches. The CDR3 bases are TGTGCCAGCAGTTTAATTCAGGGGGGTGTAGAGGGCTACACCTTC. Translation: CASSLIQGGVEGYTF.

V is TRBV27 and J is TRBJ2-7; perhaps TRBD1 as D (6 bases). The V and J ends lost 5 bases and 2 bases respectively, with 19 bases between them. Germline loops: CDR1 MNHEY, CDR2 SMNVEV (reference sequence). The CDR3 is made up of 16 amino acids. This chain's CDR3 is CASSNSWTVRAYEQYF. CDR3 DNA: TGTGCCAGCAGTAATTCTTGGACAGTACGAGCCTACGAGCAGTACTTC.